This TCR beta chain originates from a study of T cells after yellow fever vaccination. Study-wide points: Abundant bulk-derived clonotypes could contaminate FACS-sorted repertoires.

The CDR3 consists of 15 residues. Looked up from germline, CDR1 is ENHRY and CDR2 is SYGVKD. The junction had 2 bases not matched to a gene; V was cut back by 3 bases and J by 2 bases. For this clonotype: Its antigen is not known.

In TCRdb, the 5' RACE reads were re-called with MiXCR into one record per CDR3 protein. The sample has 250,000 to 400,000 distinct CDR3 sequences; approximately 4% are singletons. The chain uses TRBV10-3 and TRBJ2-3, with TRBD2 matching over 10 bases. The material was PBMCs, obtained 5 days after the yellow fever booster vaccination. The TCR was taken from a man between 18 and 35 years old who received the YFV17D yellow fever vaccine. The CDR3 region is CAISDTSGNTDTQYF. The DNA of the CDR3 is TGTGCCATCAGTGATACTAGCGGGAACACAGATACGCAGTATTTT.